This passage covers 20 T cell receptor beta chains from one sample sequenced in a study of T cell responses to AZD1222 COVID-19 vaccine (dated by TCRdb to the early 2020s). Library preparation was by the immunoSEQ multiplex PCR assay. TCRdb retrieved this table from immuneACCESS and kept in-frame rearrangements only. Not all clones are present; in checked studies, unresolved V genes account for under half, and no reason is known for the remainder. The sample data list over 15,000 clones, and around 81% of these were observed just once. Clones ranked in the top ten supply around 20% of the sample. Taken with the paper, the label for time point translates to: about 28 days (+/-7) after the second vaccine dose. Sequences were derived from peripheral blood, sampled 28 days after the second AZD1222 dose. All receptors derive from an adult who received the AZD1222 COVID-19 vaccine.

The chain joins TRBV12-5 to TRBJ2-1; D remains unclear. CDR3 length equals 14 residues. CDR1 and CDR2 (germline): LGHNT, FRNRAP. The V and J ends lost 2 bases and 2 bases respectively, with 7 bases between them. The CDR3 loop is CASGLSNTYNEQFF. Written as DNA, the CDR3 is TGTGCTAGTGGTTTGAGTAACACCTACAATGAGCAGTTCTTC.

This rearrangement joins TRBV4-3 to TRBJ2-7; weak D call: TRBD2 (6 bases). CDR3 length equals 16 residues. Looked up from germline, CDR1 is LGHNA and CDR2 is YSLEER. The ends were cut back, 0 bases at V and 4 bases at J, with 16 bases in the middle. The CDR3 DNA sequence: TGCGCCAGCAGCCAAGATCTTGGAGGGCTGGGGTACGAGCAGTACTTC. It codes for CASSQDLGGLGYEQYF.

The chain combines TRBV3-1 (or the pseudogene TRBV3-2) with TRBJ1-1; 9 bases align to TRBD1. V shed 1 base and J 2 bases; nucleotides not matched to a gene: 14. Per germline, CDR1 LGHDT and CDR2 YNNKEL (reference sequence). The CDR3 totals 19 residues. In DNA, the CDR3 is TGTGCCAGCAGCCAAGCGGACAGGGGTTACGCAGCAACTAACACTGAAGCTTTCTTT. Protein: CASSQADRGYAATNTEAFF.

This clone was seen only once. V usage is TRBV5-1 and J usage is TRBJ2-7; 10 bases agree with TRBD1. The CDR3 is made up of 15 amino acids. The germline gives CDR1 SGHRS, CDR2 YFSETQ. The V and J ends lost 4 bases and 5 bases, in that order; junction bases with no gene match: 9. This CDR3 reads CASSTTTGGWNEQYF. The CDR3 coding sequence is TGCGCCAGCAGCACTACGACAGGGGGCTGGAACGAGCAGTACTTC.

The chain combines TRBV11-3 with TRBJ1-3, with D possibly TRBD1 on 5 matching bases. Germline V CDR1 and CDR2: SGHNT, YENEEA. The CDR3 totals 14 residues. With 2 bases removed from V and 1 base from J, the gap between germline ends came to 6 bases. The CDR3 DNA reads as TGTGCCAGCAGCTTACAGGGTTCTGGAAACACCATATATTTT. Translation gives CASSLQGSGNTIYF.

This chain connects TRBV3-1 (or the pseudogene TRBV3-2) to TRBJ1-2; the match to TRBD1 covers 9 bases. The CDR3 has 17 amino acids. From germline, CDR1 is LGHDT and CDR2 YNNKEL (reference sequence). Trimming at V came to 8 bases and at J to 3 bases, leaving 16 bases not matched to a gene. The CDR3 here is CASGPWTGALADYGYTF. The DNA of the CDR3 is TGTGCCAGCGGACCTTGGACAGGGGCCTTGGCGGACTATGGCTACACCTTC.

This clone has a single count. The rearrangement uses TRBV12-3 or TRBV12-4 and TRBJ1-1; D not certain. Trimming removed 6 bases at V and 1 base at J, with 9 bases between. The CDR3 has 13 residues. Here the CDR3 reads CASRTQRNTEAFF. DNA of the CDR3: TGTGCCAGCAGAACACAGAGGAACACTGAAGCTTTCTTT.

The gene calls are TRBV9 and TRBJ2-3, with 14 bases identical to TRBD2. This CDR3 comprises 19 residues. V lost 0 bases and J lost 3; bases outside the gene matches: 9. Germline loops: CDR1 SGDLS, CDR2 YYNGEE. CDR3 nucleotide sequence: TGTGCCAGCAGCGTAGCTACGGGACTAGCGGGAGTAGGGACAGATACGCAGTATTTT. Translating gives CASSVATGLAGVGTDTQYF.

The V and J genes are TRBV30 and TRBJ2-6; D is unclear. Per the germline V gene, CDR1 is GTSNPN and CDR2 is SVGIG (reference sequence). There are 17 residues in the CDR3. The ends were cut back, 2 bases at V and 3 bases at J, with 17 bases in the middle. The CDR3 here is CAWSPHRVNSGANVLTF. In DNA, the CDR3 is TGTGCCTGGAGTCCACACCGGGTGAACAGTGGGGCCAACGTCCTGACTTTC.

This sequence joins TRBV23-1 and TRBJ2-7; 7 bases are shared with TRBD1. TRBV23-1 qualifies as an ORF whose function is uncertain. V lost 4 bases and J lost 0; bases outside the gene matches: 9. This CDR3 is built from 16 residues. The CDR3 DNA is TGCGCCAGCAGTCGAATAACAGGGGCCCGCTCCTACGAGCAGTACTTC. This translates into CASSRITGARSYEQYF.

V and J are TRBV4-3 and TRBJ1-6; D uncertain. There are 14 residues in the CDR3. V shed 0 bases and J shed 9 bases, with 9 bases lying between them. Germline V gives CDR1 LGHNA, CDR2 YSLEER. The CDR3 DNA sequence: TGCGCCAGCAGCCAAGATCGAAGGGTTTCACCCCTCCACTTT. The encoded protein is CASSQDRRVSPLHF.

The chain is built from TRBV19 and TRBJ1-1; D call uncertain. V was trimmed by 0 bases and J by 6 bases, leaving 11 bases between them. The germline V gene encodes CDR1 LNHDA and CDR2 SQIVND (reference sequence). This CDR3 has 14 residues. CDR3 sequence reads: CASSIEGQAPEAFF. In DNA form, the CDR3 reads TGTGCCAGTAGTATAGAAGGGCAGGCCCCTGAAGCTTTCTTT. Looking up the rest from reference TRBV19 and TRBJ1-1 gives the full variable domain: DGGITQSPKYLFRKEGQNVTLSCEQNLNHDAMYWYRQDPGQGLRLIYYSQIVNDFQKGDIAEGYSVSREKKESFPLTVTSAQKNPTAFYLCASSIEGQAPEAFFGQGTRLTVV.

V gene TRBV2 combines with J gene TRBJ1-4, with D possibly being TRBD1 (6 bases). V lost 4 bases and J lost 7, with 13 bases in between. The CDR3 contains 14 residues. Germline-derived CDR1 and CDR2 are SNHLY and FYNNEI. This CDR3 reads CASSVGRGGEKLFF. The DNA for the CDR3 is TGTGCCAGCAGTGTGGGCAGGGGCGGTGAAAAACTGTTTTTT.

The V gene is TRBV9, the J gene TRBJ2-3; the match to TRBD2 covers 10 bases. The germline CDR1 and CDR2 sequences are SGDLS and YYNGEE. The trim removed 2 bases at V and 5 bases at J, leaving 11 bases unmatched. The CDR3 is made up of 17 amino acids. CDR3 residues: CASSVDPAGGPGDTQYF. DNA for the CDR3: TGTGCCAGCAGCGTCGATCCAGCGGGAGGGCCGGGAGATACGCAGTATTTT. The full variable domain, with the rest looked up from reference TRBV9 and TRBJ2-3, is DSGVTQTPKHLITATGQRVTLRCSPRSGDLSVYWYQQSLDQGLQFLIQYYNGEERAKGNILERFSAQQFPDLHSELNLSSLELGDSALYFCASSVDPAGGPGDTQYFGPGTRLTVL.

The chain recombines TRBV5-4 with TRBJ2-3; D possibly corresponds to TRBD1 (6 bases). This CDR3 has 14 amino acids. With 2 bases removed from V and 3 bases from J, the gap between germline ends came to 10 bases. Germline CDR1 SGHNT, CDR2 YYREEE (reference sequence). The CDR3 DNA reads as TGTGCCAGCAGCTTCGGACAGTCGACAGATACGCAGTATTTT. It translates to CASSFGQSTDTQYF.

This clone was observed once. V is TRBV5-1 and J is TRBJ2-7; D remains ambiguous. V lost 4 bases and J 3 bases, leaving 11 bases between the germline ends. Germline CDR1 reads SGHRS; CDR2 reads YFSETQ. This CDR3 spans 13 amino acids. In DNA, the CDR3 is TGCGCCAGCAGCCCAAATACTGGCTACGAGCAGTACTTC. Its protein product is CASSPNTGYEQYF.

The J gene is TRBJ2-1, the V gene TRBV10-1; the match to TRBD1 covers 7 bases. The V gene's germline CDR1 is WNHNN and CDR2 SYGVQD (reference sequence). Unmatched junction bases numbered 6, after V lost 4 bases and J lost 0 bases. The CDR3 spans 16 residues. The CDR3 nucleotides read TGCGCCAGCAGTGGACAGGGAGCTCGCTCCTACAATGAGCAGTTCTTC. It translates to CASSGQGARSYNEQFF.

The genes are TRBV20-1 and TRBJ1-2; D uncertain. V was clipped by 3 bases and J by 8 bases, with 13 bases between them. This CDR3 spans 12 amino acids. Germline CDR1 reads DFQATT; CDR2 reads SNEGSKA (reference sequence). The CDR3 protein is CSASSGEKGYTF. The DNA for the CDR3 is TGCAGTGCTAGTAGTGGAGAAAAGGGCTACACCTTC.

This rearrangement joins TRBV29-1 to TRBJ1-1; no firm D call. The germline gives CDR1 SQVTM, CDR2 ANQGSEA. The CDR3 sequence is 15 residues long. The V and J ends lost 4 bases and 0 bases respectively, with 15 bases between them. DNA of the CDR3: TGCAGCGTTGGACGGGCATCTAAAATGAACACTGAAGCTTTCTTT. Protein: CSVGRASKMNTEAFF. The variable domain in full, completed from reference TRBV29-1 and TRBJ1-1, reads SAVISQKPSRDICQRGTSLTIQCQVDSQVTMMFWYRQQPGQSLTLIATANQGSEATYESGFVIDKFPISRPNLTFSTLTVSNMSPEDSSIYLCSVGRASKMNTEAFFGQGTRLTVV.

V gene TRBV5-4 combines with J gene TRBJ1-2, with D possibly being TRBD1 (6 bases). The germline V gene encodes CDR1 SGHNT and CDR2 YYREEE (reference sequence). Trimming removed 0 bases at V and 5 bases at J, with 17 bases between. The CDR3 is 16 amino acids. The CDR3 region is CASSLVSGAGGYGYTF. The CDR3, as DNA: TGTGCCAGCAGCTTGGTTTCAGGGGCGGGTGGATATGGCTACACCTTC.